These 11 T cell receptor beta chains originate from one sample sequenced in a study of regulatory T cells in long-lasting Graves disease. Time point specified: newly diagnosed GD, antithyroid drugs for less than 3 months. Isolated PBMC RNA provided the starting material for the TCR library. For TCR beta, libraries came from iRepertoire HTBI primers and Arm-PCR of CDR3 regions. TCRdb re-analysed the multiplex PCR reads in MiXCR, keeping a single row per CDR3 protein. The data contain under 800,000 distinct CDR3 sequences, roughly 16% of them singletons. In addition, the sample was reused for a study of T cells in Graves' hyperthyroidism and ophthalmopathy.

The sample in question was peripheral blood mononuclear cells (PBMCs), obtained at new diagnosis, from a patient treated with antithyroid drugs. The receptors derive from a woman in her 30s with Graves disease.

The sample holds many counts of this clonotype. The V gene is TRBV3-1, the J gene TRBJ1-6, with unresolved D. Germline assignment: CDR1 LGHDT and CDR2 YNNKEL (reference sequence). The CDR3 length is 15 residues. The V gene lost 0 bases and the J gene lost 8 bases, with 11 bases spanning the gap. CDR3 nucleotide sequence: TGTGCCAGCAGCCAAGATGAGGGCCGGTATTCACCCCTCCACTTT. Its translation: CASSQDEGRYSPLHF.

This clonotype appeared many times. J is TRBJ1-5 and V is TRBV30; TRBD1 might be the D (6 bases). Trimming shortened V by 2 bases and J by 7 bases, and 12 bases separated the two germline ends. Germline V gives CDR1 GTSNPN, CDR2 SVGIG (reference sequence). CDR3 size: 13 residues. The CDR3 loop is CAWSRGQGQPQHF. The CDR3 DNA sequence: TGTGCCTGGAGTCGTGGGCAGGGGCAGCCCCAGCATTTT.

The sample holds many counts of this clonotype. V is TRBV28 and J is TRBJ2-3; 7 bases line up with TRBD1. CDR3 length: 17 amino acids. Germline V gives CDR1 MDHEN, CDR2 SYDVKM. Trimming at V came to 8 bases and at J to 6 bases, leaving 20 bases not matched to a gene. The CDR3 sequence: CASAPRRQGRYSDTQYF. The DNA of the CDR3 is TGTGCCAGCGCTCCGAGGAGACAGGGACGTTATTCGGATACGCAGTATTTT.

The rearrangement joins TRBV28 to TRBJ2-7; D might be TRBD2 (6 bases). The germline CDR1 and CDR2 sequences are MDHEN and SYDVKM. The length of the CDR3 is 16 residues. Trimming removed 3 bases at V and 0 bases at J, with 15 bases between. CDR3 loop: CASSFLGGVSSYEQYF. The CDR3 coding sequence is TGTGCCAGCAGTTTTTTGGGCGGGGTTAGCTCCTACGAGCAGTACTTC. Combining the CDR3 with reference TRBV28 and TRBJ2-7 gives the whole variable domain DVKVTQSSRYLVKRTGEKVFLECVQDMDHENMFWYRQDPGLGLRLIYFSYDVKMKEKGDIPEGYSVSREKKERFSLILESASTNQTSMYLCASSFLGGVSSYEQYFGPGTRLTVT.

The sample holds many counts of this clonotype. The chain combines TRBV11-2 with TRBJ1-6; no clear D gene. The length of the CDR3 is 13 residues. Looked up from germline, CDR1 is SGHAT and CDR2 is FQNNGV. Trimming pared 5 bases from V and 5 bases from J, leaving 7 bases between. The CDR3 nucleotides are TGTGCCAGCAGCACCGGGGATAATTCACCCCTCCACTTT. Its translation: CASSTGDNSPLHF.

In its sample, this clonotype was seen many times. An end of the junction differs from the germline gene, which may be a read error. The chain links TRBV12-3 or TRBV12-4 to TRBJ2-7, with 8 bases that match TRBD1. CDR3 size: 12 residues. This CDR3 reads CASSLGLGQANF. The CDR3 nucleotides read TGTGCCAGCAGTTTAGGTTTGGGACAGGCGAACTTC.

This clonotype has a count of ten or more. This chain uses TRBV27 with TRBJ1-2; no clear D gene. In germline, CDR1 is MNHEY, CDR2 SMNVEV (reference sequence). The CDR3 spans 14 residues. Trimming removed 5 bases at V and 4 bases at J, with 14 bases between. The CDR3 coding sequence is TGTGCCAGCAGTCCGACATTCCGCGGCTATGGCTACACCTTC. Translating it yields CASSPTFRGYGYTF.

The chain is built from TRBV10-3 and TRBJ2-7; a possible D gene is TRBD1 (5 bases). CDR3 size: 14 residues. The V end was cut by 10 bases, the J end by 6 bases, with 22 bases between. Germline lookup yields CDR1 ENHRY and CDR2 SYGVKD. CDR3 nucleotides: TGTGCCACAAACTTGGGGCCAGGGTCTGGCGAGCAGTACTTC. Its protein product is CATNLGPGSGEQYF.

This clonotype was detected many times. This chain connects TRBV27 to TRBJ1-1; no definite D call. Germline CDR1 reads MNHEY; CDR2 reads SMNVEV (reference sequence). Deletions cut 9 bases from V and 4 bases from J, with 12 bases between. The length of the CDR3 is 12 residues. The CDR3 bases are TGTGCCAGTGTGTCTGGCGGCACTGAAGCTTTCTTT. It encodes CASVSGGTEAFF.

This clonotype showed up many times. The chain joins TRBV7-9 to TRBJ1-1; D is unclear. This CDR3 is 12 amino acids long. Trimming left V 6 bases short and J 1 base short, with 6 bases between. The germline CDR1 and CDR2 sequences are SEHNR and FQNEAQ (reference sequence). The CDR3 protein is CASRAGNTEAFF. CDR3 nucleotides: TGTGCCAGCAGGGCCGGGAACACTGAAGCTTTCTTT. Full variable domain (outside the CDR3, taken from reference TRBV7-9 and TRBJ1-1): DTGVSQNPRHKITKRGQNVTFRCDPISEHNRLYWYRQTLGQGPEFLTYFQNEAQLEKSRLLSDRFSAERPKGSFSTLEIQRTEQGDSAMYLCASRAGNTEAFFGQGTRLTVV.

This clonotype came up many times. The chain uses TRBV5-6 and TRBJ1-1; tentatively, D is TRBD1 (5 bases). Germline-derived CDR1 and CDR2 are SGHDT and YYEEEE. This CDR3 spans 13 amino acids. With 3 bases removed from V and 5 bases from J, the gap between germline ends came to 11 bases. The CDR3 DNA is TGTGCCAGCAGCTGGGGGTGGGGAACTGAAGCTTTCTTT. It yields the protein CASSWGWGTEAFF. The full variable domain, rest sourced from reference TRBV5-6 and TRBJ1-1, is DAGVTQSPTHLIKTRGQQVTLRCSPKSGHDTVSWYQQALGQGPQFIFQYYEEEERQRGNFPDRFSGHQFPNYSSELNVNALLLGDSALYLCASSWGWGTEAFFGQGTRLTVV.